The sequence of this T cell receptor beta chain was determined in a study of shared clonotypes between healthy human individuals. In the source study's methods: Filtering differed, since immunoSEQ gave only junction sequences and no quality scores. The assay was immunoSEQ multiplex PCR, and TCRdb's table has in-frame clones only and misses some. The V and J calls and clone size were taken over from that table, and D and trimming were inferred from the DNA. The sample contains more than 450,000 clones, 79% of which appear only once. Adult Caucasians living in Nashville, Tennessee made up all of the donors. This clone occurred many times. Trimming took off 7 bases at V and 1 base at J, with 13 bases between the two ends. From germline, CDR1 is MDHEN and CDR2 SYDVKM. The CDR3 spans 14 residues.

The material sequenced was PBMCs. This clonotype was obtained from a woman aged 40 to 55 in good health. Some clones in this sample may be carry-over from other donors' samples. V gene TRBV28 combines with J gene TRBJ2-5; unclear D gene. The CDR3 loop reads CASTTPRVQETQYF. CDR3 DNA: TGTGCCAGCACCACCCCCCGAGTCCAAGAGACCCAGTACTTC.